Reported below is one T cell receptor beta chain. Its antigen is unknown. No base-level quality is on record; no much larger clone is a single base apart. The CDR3 regions of human TCRbeta chains were analyzed by immunosequencing. The published analysis was carried out like this. TCRs in the repertoires were matched against a reference library of SARS-CoV-2-specific TCRs that had been generated with the MIRA antigen-specificity platform. Breadth was defined as the fraction of unique TCRs that were SARS-CoV-2-associated. Depth was defined as the fraction of total T cells that were SARS-CoV-2-associated. Using the MIRA data, every spike-specific TCR was mapped to the spike region that the TCR reacted to and assigned to either a CD4 or a CD8 class. Log10-transformed breadth and depth values were compared by one-way ANOVA with Sidak's multiple comparisons tests. TCRdb provides this immuneACCESS table in a form limited to in-frame rearrangements. Some clones are lacking; in checked studies, under half of them reflect an unresolved V gene, and why the rest are absent is not known. V and J calls and clone size are those listed in that table; D and trimming were worked out from the DNA. This sample comprises tens of thousands of clones, 80% to 90% of them detected only once. About 31% of the sample is in the top ten clones.

This entry belongs to a study of T cell responses to AZD1222 COVID-19 vaccine (dated by TCRdb to the early 2020s). With respect to the entire study: Because spike-specific TCR depth and breadth did not differ between the two schedules, AZD1222 recipients who got a second dose at roughly 4 weeks were pooled with those who got a second dose at roughly 12 weeks. TCR sequencing was performed for approximately 240 trial participants, of whom roughly 200 were given two doses of AZD1222 and roughly 25 were given two doses of MenACWY control vaccine. Trial participants were enrolled by age into 18-55, 56-69 and 70-plus year subgroups, with roughly 150, 30 and 60 TCR-sequenced participants respectively.

Study-wide findings and limitations: Reportedly, close to half of the unique spike-specific TCRs recognized epitopes lying outside the regions that are mutated in the B.1.351 and B.1.1.7 variants. The 56-69-year group was small, and its depth increase did not reach significance, likely because of low power. The whole spike protein was spanned by vaccine-associated CD4 TCRs, and dominant responses were seen in regions 160-218 and 743-854. Only a handful of AZD1222 recipients were SARS-CoV-2 seropositive at baseline, limiting conclusions about previously exposed vaccinees. A significant rise in spike-specific TCR breadth and depth was observed after two AZD1222 doses relative to day 0 and relative to MenACWY recipients. No day 14 peak-response samples were available, so repertoires were characterized only after the peak T cell response. Participants were mostly white British, with more females than males. The authors suggested clonal diversity may have been underestimated.

The germline V gene (reference sequence) provides CDR1 LNHDA and CDR2 SQIVND. Spanning cysteine to phenylalanine, the CDR3 consists of 16 amino acids. Only the CDR3 region is kept as DNA, spanning 48 bases read in frame from base 1. Between the V and J ends, shortened by 2 bases and 0 bases respectively, the junction contains 13 bases. Read against the paper, the sample's time point label means: baseline before first vaccination. Vaccinee samples came from UK trials COV001 and COV002, including a single-blind randomized controlled phase 2/3 trial of AZD1222 (ChAdOx1 nCoV-19) in healthy adults. For TCRbeta chain sequencing, PBMC samples were collected from trial participants at day 0 and at day 28 after the second dose.

The chain joins TRBV19 to TRBJ1-1; TRBD1 is possibly the D segment (5 matching bases). Sample: peripheral blood, taken on day 0 of AZD1222 vaccination. The TCR was taken from an adult in good health. CDR3 loop: CASSIPRDGLNTEAFF. The sequenced DNA: TGTGCCAGTAGTATACCCCGGGACGGCTTGAACACTGAAGCTTTCTTT.